The 30 T cell receptor beta chains given below trace back to one sample, sequenced in a study of identifying expanded T cells in peripheral blood. Profiling relied on immunoSEQ multiplex PCR, and the TCRdb table lists in-frame clones only, not all of them. The data hold 90,000 to 100,000 clones, with roughly 90% observed a single time. The sequenced sample consisted of blood. The receptors were gathered from a person aged 18 to 70 in good health.

This clone has just one count. This chain uses TRBV27 with TRBJ2-7; D is ambiguous. The V end lost 6 bases, the J end lost 5 bases, and 8 bases lay between the germline ends. The CDR3 totals 11 residues. CDR1 and CDR2 from the germline V gene are MNHEY and SMNVEV (reference sequence). The CDR3 bases are TGTGCCAGCAGCGACGGGCACGAGCAGTACTTC. Translated: CASSDGHEQYF.

The V call is TRBV28, the J call TRBJ1-5; D is perhaps TRBD1 (6 bases). The germline gives CDR1 MDHEN, CDR2 SYDVKM. The CDR3 spans 16 residues. V was trimmed by 5 bases and J by 4 bases, leaving 18 bases between them. CDR3 in amino acids: CASSGRGAPGNQPQHF. The CDR3 DNA reads as TGTGCCAGCAGTGGGCGGGGGGCGCCGGGGAATCAGCCCCAGCATTTT.

This chain uses TRBV7-6 with TRBJ1-5; D gene ambiguous. This CDR3 spans 14 amino acids. Trimming pared 6 bases from V and 2 bases from J, leaving 11 bases between. Per the germline V gene, CDR1 is SGHVS and CDR2 is FNYEAQ. The CDR3 loop reads CASSLGEGNQPQHF. The CDR3 region has the DNA TGTGCCAGCAGTCTTGGGGAGGGCAATCAGCCCCAGCATTTT.

The rearrangement joins TRBV5-7 to TRBJ2-7; 9 bases match TRBD1. TRBV5-7 is an ORF, with its function uncertain. With V trimmed by 4 bases and J by 6 bases, 8 bases remained unmatched. This CDR3 region has 14 residues. The CDR3 reads CASSLKRTGAEQYF. CDR3 nucleotides: TGTGCCAGCAGCCTGAAGCGGACAGGGGCCGAGCAGTACTTC.

This clone ranks as medium-sized. Additional DNA sequences in this sample encode the identical CDR3. The rearrangement links TRBV2 to TRBJ2-7; 8 nucleotides align to TRBD1. With V trimmed by 9 bases and J by 4 bases, 5 bases remained unmatched. The germline CDR1 and CDR2 sequences are SNHLY and FYNNEI. The CDR3 spans 12 residues. The CDR3 sequence: CASGQGIYEQYF. CDR3 bases: TGTGCCAGTGGACAGGGCATTTACGAGCAGTACTTC.

This chain links TRBV11-1 with TRBJ2-7, with D possibly being TRBD2 (6 bases). V lost 1 base, J lost 3 bases, and 10 bases lay in between. The germline V gene has CDR1 SGHAT and CDR2 FQDESV (reference sequence). The CDR3 is 14 amino acids. CDR3 in DNA: TGTGCCAGCAGCTTAGAGCGGGCCGACTACGAGCAGTACTTC. It encodes CASSLERADYEQYF.

The rearrangement links TRBV15 to TRBJ1-3; D remains unclear. The CDR3 totals 15 residues. The V end was cut by 5 bases, the J end by 0 bases, with 11 bases between. CDR1 LNHNV and CDR2 YYDKDF come from the germline V gene (reference sequence). The DNA of the CDR3 is TGTGCCACCAGCGGGGTCAGAGACTCTGGAAACACCATATATTTT. It translates to CATSGVRDSGNTIYF.

The rearrangement links TRBV5-1 to TRBJ2-5; D may be TRBD1 (6 bases). The germline V and J ends were trimmed by 4 bases and 5 bases, with 36 bases remaining between them. From germline, CDR1 is SGHRS and CDR2 YFSETQ. This CDR3 spans 21 amino acids. CDR3 sequence: CASSPQQPTGQLLGPRETQYF. The CDR3 DNA follows: TGCGCCAGCAGCCCTCAACAACCGACAGGACAACTGCTGGGGCCGAGGGAGACCCAGTACTTC.

The chain links TRBV18 to TRBJ2-2; 7 nucleotides agree with TRBD1. The CDR3 consists of 15 residues. Per the germline V gene, CDR1 is KGHSH and CDR2 is LQKENI. Trimming at V came to 1 base and at J to 1 base, leaving 0 bases not matched to a gene. DNA for the CDR3: TGTGCCAGCTCACCACGACAGGGGAACACCGGGGAGCTGTTTTTT. It codes for CASSPRQGNTGELFF.

The rearrangement links TRBV5-8 to TRBJ1-1; unclear D gene. CDR1 and CDR2 (germline): SGHTS, YDEGEE. Deletions cut 1 base from V and 1 base from J, with 11 bases between. This CDR3 has 15 amino acids. DNA for the CDR3: TGTGCCAGCAGCTTGTTCGTGGTGGAGAACACTGAAGCTTTCTTT. This gives the protein CASSLFVVENTEAFF.

The chain has TRBV28 and TRBJ2-2, with D unclear. The V and J ends lost 3 bases and 6 bases respectively, with 14 bases between them. The germline CDR1 and CDR2 sequences are MDHEN and SYDVKM. The CDR3 sequence is 15 residues long. CDR3 region: CASSFLGPPPGELFF. In DNA form, the CDR3 reads TGTGCCAGCAGTTTCCTGGGTCCTCCGCCCGGGGAGCTGTTTTTT.

V and J are TRBV5-1 and TRBJ2-3; 7 positions match TRBD2. Trimming cost V 4 bases and J 0 bases; bases outside gene matches: 2. This CDR3 is 14 amino acids long. CDR1 is SGHRS and CDR2 is YFSETQ in the germline V gene. The CDR3 sequence is CASSNSGSTDTQYF. The CDR3 nucleotides read TGCGCCAGCAGCAATAGCGGGAGCACAGATACGCAGTATTTT.

The chain is built from TRBV2 and TRBJ2-3; D gene unclear. CDR3 length: 11 residues. V was trimmed by 4 bases and J by 5 bases, leaving 4 bases between them. Germline V lookup: CDR1 SNHLY, CDR2 FYNNEI. The CDR3 sequence is CASSVRDTQYF. DNA for the CDR3: TGTGCCAGCAGTGTTAGAGATACGCAGTATTTT.

The V and J genes are TRBV2 and TRBJ1-2, with 8 bases lining up with TRBD1. The CDR3 totals 16 residues. J lost 8 bases, V lost 3 bases, and 14 bases had no gene match. Germline CDR1 SNHLY, CDR2 FYNNEI. In DNA, the CDR3 is TGTGCCAGCAGTGAGGCGCGACAGGGGACAGTGGGGGGCTACACCTTC. This sequence encodes CASSEARQGTVGGYTF.

The chain employs TRBV6-5 and TRBJ2-3, with TRBD1 matching over 9 bases. The CDR3 runs 14 residues. With V trimmed by 7 bases and J by 3 bases, 5 bases remained unmatched. Germline V lookup: CDR1 MNHEY, CDR2 SVGAGI. CDR3 sequence: CASKPGQGTDTQYF. Written as DNA, the CDR3 is TGTGCCAGCAAACCGGGACAGGGAACAGATACGCAGTATTTT.

The rearrangement links TRBV4-1 to TRBJ1-4, with 12 bases that match TRBD1. V lost 5 bases, J lost 6 bases, and 7 bases stayed unmatched. The CDR3 consists of 16 residues. Germline CDR1 MGHRA, CDR2 YSYEKL. The CDR3 nucleotides read TGCGCCAGCAGCGAAAGGGACAGGGGGCGGGATGAAAAACTGTTTTTT. It encodes CASSERDRGRDEKLFF.

CDR3 in DNA: TGTGCCACCAGCAGGGGACAGGGAGAGACAGATACGCAGTATTTT. It yields the protein CATSRGQGETDTQYF. The V gene is TRBV15, the J gene TRBJ2-3, with 9 bases that match TRBD1. The CDR3 spans 15 residues. The V gene end was trimmed by 3 bases and the J gene end by 3 bases; junction bases not matched to a gene: 4. Germline CDR1 reads LNHNV; CDR2 reads YYDKDF (reference sequence).

The genes are TRBV2 and TRBJ1-5; TRBD1 aligns across 11 bases. The CDR3 has 16 amino acids. Trimming cost V 4 bases and J 2 bases; bases outside gene matches: 4. Germline V gene lookup returns CDR1 SNHLY and CDR2 FYNNEI. CDR3 amino acids: CASSGTGGAGNQPQHF. In nucleotides, the CDR3 is TGTGCCAGCAGTGGGACAGGGGGCGCGGGCAATCAGCCCCAGCATTTT.

This chain uses TRBV4-1 with TRBJ2-7; D is perhaps TRBD2 (5 bases). The germline V gene encodes CDR1 MGHRA and CDR2 YSYEKL. V was trimmed by 0 bases and J by 3 bases, leaving 15 bases between them. The CDR3 consists of 16 residues. In nucleotides, the CDR3 is TGCGCCAGCAGCCAAGATATTCTAGCCTATGACTACGAGCAGTACTTC. Its protein product is CASSQDILAYDYEQYF.

The chain carries TRBV9 and TRBJ1-2, with 9 positions matching TRBD1. V was pared by 3 bases and J by 0 bases, with 3 bases of the junction left unmatched. CDR1 is SGDLS and CDR2 is YYNGEE in the germline V gene. The length of the CDR3 is 15 residues. The CDR3 DNA follows: TGTGCCAGCAGCGCCCGGACAGGGGCTAACTATGGCTACACCTTC. This codes for CASSARTGANYGYTF.

The chain employs TRBV11-2 and TRBJ2-1; 8 bases line up with TRBD2. The CDR3 is 15 amino acids. The trim removed 6 bases at V and 7 bases at J, leaving 11 bases unmatched. Per the germline V gene, CDR1 is SGHAT and CDR2 is FQNNGV. For the CDR3, the DNA is TGTGCCAGCAGGGGGGTGAGCGGGAGTTATAATGAGCAGTTCTTC. This codes for CASRGVSGSYNEQFF.

The chain links TRBV18 to TRBJ2-4; D remains unclear. This CDR3 contains 16 residues. Trimming pared 0 bases from V and 0 bases from J, leaving 9 bases between. Germline values: CDR1 KGHSH, CDR2 LQKENI. The CDR3 bases are TGTGCCAGCTCACCACCGCTTGCTGGAGCCAAAAACATTCAGTACTTC. This sequence encodes CASSPPLAGAKNIQYF.

This clone showed up just a few times. J is TRBJ2-5 and V is TRBV5-1, with 10 bases that match TRBD1. Losses at the gene ends were 6 bases for V and 7 bases for J; bases not matched to a gene: 12. Germline loops: CDR1 SGHRS, CDR2 YFSETQ. This CDR3 contains 15 residues. This CDR3 reads CASKTSSRTGGTQYF. Here the CDR3 DNA reads TGCGCCAGCAAGACGAGTAGTCGGACAGGGGGGACCCAGTACTTC.

J is TRBJ1-1 and V is TRBV19; 7 bases agree with TRBD1. The junction had 7 bases not matched to a gene; V was cut back by 7 bases and J by 2 bases. The CDR3 loop spans 14 amino acids. Germline V CDR1 and CDR2: LNHDA, SQIVND (reference sequence). In DNA form, the CDR3 reads TGTGCCAGTACCAAGACAGGGCCTAACACTGAAGCTTTCTTT. Amino acids: CASTKTGPNTEAFF.

This clone was counted a few times. The chain links TRBV6-5 to TRBJ2-7; possibly TRBD1 or TRBD2 for D (5 bases each). The V end was cut by 2 bases, the J end by 1 base, with 9 bases between. This CDR3 region has 14 residues. Germline V CDR1 and CDR2: MNHEY, SVGAGI. The CDR3 DNA reads as TGTGCCAGCAGTTACGAGGGGCCGTCCTACGAGCAGTACTTC. This gives the protein CASSYEGPSYEQYF.

V and J are TRBV13 and TRBJ2-1; D is unclear. This CDR3 comprises 12 residues. Germline lookup yields CDR1 PRHDT and CDR2 FYEKMQ (reference sequence). The V end was cut by 3 bases, the J end by 4 bases, with 4 bases between. DNA for the CDR3: TGTGCCAGCAGCTTTGAATACAATGAGCAGTTCTTC. This gives the protein CASSFEYNEQFF.

The chain combines TRBV30 with TRBJ2-1; a possible D gene is TRBD1 (6 bases). The ends were cut back, 7 bases at V and 4 bases at J, with 8 bases in the middle. The CDR3 contains 11 residues. Germline assignment: CDR1 GTSNPN and CDR2 SVGIG (reference sequence). CDR3 nucleotide sequence: TGTGCCTCGCAGGGGTACAATGAGCAGTTCTTC. This sequence encodes CASQGYNEQFF.

The genes are TRBV5-4 and TRBJ2-6, with 7 bases identical to TRBD1. Germline V lookup: CDR1 SGHNT, CDR2 YYREEE (reference sequence). CDR3 length: 17 residues. The junction had 3 bases not matched to a gene; V was cut back by 0 bases and J by 0 bases. The CDR3 loop is CASSLGSGGSGANVLTF. The CDR3 DNA follows: TGTGCCAGCAGCTTGGGGTCAGGGGGCTCTGGGGCCAACGTCCTGACTTTC.

V is TRBV7-9 and J is TRBJ1-5; possibly TRBD1 for D (5 bases). V was pared by 3 bases and J by 2 bases, with 8 bases between. The CDR3 is 14 residues long. Germline loops: CDR1 SEHNR, CDR2 FQNEAQ (reference sequence). CDR3 sequence reads: CASSFQGRNQPQHF. The DNA of the CDR3 is TGTGCCAGCAGCTTCCAGGGTCGCAATCAGCCCCAGCATTTT.

In regard to this clone: Its ends do not fully match the called genes, so a read error is possible. The chain has TRBV25-1 and TRBJ1-1; possible D gene TRBD1, 6 bases. Germline CDR1 is MGHDK and CDR2 is SYGVNS. This CDR3 region has 14 residues. The CDR3 coding sequence is TGTGCCAGCAGGGGAGAAAGGGGGAACCCTGAAGCTTTCTTT. Residues: CASRGERGNPEAFF.